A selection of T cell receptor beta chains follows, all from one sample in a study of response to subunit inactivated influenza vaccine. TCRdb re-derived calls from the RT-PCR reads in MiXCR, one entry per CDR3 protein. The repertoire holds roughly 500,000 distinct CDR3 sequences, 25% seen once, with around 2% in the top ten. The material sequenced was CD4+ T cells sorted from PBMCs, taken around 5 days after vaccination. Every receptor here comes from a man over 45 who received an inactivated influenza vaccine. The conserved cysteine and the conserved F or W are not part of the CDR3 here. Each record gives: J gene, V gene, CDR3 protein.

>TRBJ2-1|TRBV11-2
ASSLQPGGTGASEQF
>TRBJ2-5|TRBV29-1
SVEGGADIGEETQY
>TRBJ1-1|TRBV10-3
AISDVVKDRNTEAF
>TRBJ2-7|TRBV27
ASSLKAGGTSGGYEQY
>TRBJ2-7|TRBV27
ASSLLLGHEQY
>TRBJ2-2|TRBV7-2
ASSLGEGTGELF
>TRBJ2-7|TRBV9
ASSPSSGPIEQY
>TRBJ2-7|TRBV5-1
ASSGGPSYEQY
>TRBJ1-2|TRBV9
ASSVDGTGVYGYT
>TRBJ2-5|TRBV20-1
SARDWGGQETQY
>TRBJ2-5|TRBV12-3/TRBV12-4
ASKPRGGAKTQY
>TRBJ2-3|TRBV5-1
ASSLVDGANTDTQY
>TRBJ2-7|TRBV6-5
ASSDAVYEQY
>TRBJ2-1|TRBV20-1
SAHTAGSPDDEQF
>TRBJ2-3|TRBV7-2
ASSAPLALVTDTQY
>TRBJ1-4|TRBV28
ASSGGGFWNEKLF
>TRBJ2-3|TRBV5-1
ASTPTSTDTQY
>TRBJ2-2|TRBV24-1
ATSQGTGVTGELF
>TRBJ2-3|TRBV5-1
ASSQTSGRALDTQY
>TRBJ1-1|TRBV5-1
ASNQGGNTEAF
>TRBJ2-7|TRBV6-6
ASSSMGPGEQY
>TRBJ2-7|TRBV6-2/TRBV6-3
ASRYSVGEQY
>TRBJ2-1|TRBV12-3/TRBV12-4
ATRGPNNEQF
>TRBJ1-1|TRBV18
ASSPQVDTEAF
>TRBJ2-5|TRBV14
ASSQDQRAGKETQY
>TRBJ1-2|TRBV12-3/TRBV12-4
ASSLEGRAAGYT
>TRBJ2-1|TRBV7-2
ASSLDSRSSEQF
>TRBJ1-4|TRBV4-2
ASSQDREKLF
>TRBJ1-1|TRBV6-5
ASRGITEAF